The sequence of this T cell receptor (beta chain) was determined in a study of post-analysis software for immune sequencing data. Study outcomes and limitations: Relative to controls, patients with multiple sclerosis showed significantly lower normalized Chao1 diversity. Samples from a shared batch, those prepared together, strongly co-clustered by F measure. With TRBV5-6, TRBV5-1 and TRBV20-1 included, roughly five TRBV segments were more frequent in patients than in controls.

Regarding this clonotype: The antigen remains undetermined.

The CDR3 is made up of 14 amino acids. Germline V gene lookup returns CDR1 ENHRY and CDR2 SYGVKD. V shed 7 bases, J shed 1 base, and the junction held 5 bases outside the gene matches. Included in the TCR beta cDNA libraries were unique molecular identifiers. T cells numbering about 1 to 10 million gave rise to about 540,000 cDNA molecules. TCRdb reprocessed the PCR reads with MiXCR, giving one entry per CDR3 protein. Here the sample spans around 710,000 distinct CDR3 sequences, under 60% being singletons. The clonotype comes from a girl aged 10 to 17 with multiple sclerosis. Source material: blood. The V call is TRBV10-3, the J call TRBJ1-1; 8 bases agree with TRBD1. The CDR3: CAITRTGRNTEAFF. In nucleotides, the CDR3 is TGTGCCATCACCCGGACAGGGAGGAACACTGAAGCTTTCTTT.